This TCR beta chain was captured in a study of shared clonotypes between healthy human individuals. About the research overall: Each donor had three CD4 naive, three CD4 memory, two CD8 naive and one CD8 memory plate.

Comments on this clone: Its antigen is as yet unknown.

Study conclusions and caveats: Relative to clonotypes present in all four donors, those not shared had lower generation probabilities.

TCRdb's copy holds only in-frame clones and misses some; the assay was immunoSEQ multiplex PCR. The sample records approximately 530,000 clones, 90% to 97% being singletons. The germline V and J ends were trimmed by 6 bases and 3 bases, with 15 bases remaining between them. There are 14 residues in the CDR3. Looked up from germline, CDR1 is MNHNY and CDR2 is SVGAGI (reference sequence). Adult donors, all healthy and HIV-negative, had no recent acute infections or vaccinations. This chain connects TRBV6-6 to TRBJ2-7; possible D gene TRBD2, 5 bases. This receptor was obtained from a woman aged 25 to 45 in good health. Sequenced: naive CD4+ T cells sorted from blood. Stated subset: CD45RA+ positively selected. The CDR3 DNA sequence: TGTGCCAGCAGAGCCGGTGTAGGGAGCTACGAGCAGTACTTC. It specifies CASRAGVGSYEQYF.